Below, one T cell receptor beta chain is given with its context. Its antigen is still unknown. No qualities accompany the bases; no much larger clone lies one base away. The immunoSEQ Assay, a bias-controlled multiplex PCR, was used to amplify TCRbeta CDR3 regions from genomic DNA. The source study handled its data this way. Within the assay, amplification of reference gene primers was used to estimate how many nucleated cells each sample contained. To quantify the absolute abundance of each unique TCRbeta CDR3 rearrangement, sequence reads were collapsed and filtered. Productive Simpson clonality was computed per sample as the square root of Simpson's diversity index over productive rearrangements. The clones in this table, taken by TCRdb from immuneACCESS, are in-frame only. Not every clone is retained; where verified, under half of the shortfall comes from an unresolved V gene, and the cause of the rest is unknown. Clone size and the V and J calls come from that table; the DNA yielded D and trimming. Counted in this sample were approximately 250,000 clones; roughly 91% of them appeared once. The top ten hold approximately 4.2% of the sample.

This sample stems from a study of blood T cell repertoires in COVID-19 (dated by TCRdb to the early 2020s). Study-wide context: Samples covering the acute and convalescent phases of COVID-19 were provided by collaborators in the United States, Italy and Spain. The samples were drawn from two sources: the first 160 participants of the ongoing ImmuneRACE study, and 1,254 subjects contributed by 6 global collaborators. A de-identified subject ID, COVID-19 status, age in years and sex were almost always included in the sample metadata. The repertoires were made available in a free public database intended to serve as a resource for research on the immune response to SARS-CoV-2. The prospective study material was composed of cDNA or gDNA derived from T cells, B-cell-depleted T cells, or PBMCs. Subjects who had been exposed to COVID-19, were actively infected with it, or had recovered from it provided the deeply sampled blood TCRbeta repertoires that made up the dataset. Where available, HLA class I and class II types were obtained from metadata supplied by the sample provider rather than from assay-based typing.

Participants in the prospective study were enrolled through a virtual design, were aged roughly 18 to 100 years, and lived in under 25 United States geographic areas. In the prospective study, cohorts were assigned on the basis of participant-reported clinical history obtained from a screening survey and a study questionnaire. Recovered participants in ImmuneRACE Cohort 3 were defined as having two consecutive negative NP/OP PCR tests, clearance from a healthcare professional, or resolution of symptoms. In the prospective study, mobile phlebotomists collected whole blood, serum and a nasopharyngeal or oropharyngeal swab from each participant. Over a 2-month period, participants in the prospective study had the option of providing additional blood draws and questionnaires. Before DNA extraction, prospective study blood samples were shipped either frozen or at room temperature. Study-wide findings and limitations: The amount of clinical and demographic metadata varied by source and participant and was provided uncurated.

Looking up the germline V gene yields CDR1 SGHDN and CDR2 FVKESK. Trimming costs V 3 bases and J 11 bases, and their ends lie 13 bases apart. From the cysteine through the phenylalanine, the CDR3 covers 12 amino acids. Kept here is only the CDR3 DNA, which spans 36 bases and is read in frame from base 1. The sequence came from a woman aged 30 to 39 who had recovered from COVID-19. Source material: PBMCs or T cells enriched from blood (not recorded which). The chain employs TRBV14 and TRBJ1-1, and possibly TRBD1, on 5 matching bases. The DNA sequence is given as TGTGCCAGCAGCCAGGGACTCGGTCGGGCTTTCTTT. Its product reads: CASSQGLGRAFF. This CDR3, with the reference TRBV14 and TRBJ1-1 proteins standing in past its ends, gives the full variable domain EAGVTQFPSHSVIEKGQTVTLRCDPISGHDNLYWYRRVMGKEIKFLLHFVKESKQDESGMPNNRFLAERTGGTYSTLKVQPAELEDSGVYFCASSQGLGRAFFGQGTRLTVV.